These 2 T cell receptor beta chains originate from one sample sequenced in a study of blood T cell repertoires in COVID-19. The repertoire was sequenced with immunoSEQ multiplex PCR; TCRdb's copy has only in-frame clones and lacks some. Of about 320,000 clones listed, about 88% were seen once; the top ten hold around 2.5%. Material for sequencing was PBMCs or T cells enriched from blood (not recorded which). These receptors were taken from a man aged 55-75 years who had recovered from COVID-19.

J is TRBJ1-3 and V is TRBV28; D gene ambiguous. Trimming took off 8 bases at V and 0 bases at J, with 8 bases between the two ends. From germline, CDR1 is MDHEN and CDR2 SYDVKM. The CDR3 is 13 residues long. CDR3 DNA: TGTGCCAGCTGCCGGGGCTCTGGAAACACCATATATTTT. Translation gives CASCRGSGNTIYF.

The V call is TRBV7-6, the J call TRBJ2-7; the match to TRBD2 covers 15 bases. The CDR3 extends over 17 amino acids. J was trimmed by 6 bases and V by 2 bases; bases with no gene match: 8. Germline CDR1 SGHVS, CDR2 FNYEAQ. The CDR3 DNA is TGTGCCAGCAGCTTACTAGCGGGGACTAGCGGGAGGAGCGAGCAGTACTTC. Translated, it gives CASSLLAGTSGRSEQYF. Together with reference TRBV7-6 and TRBJ2-7, the CDR3 gives the full variable domain: GAGVSQSPRYKVTKRGQDVALRCDPISGHVSLYWYRQALGQGPEFLTYFNYEAQQDKSGLPNDRFSAERPEGSISTLTIQRTEQRDSAMYRCASSLLAGTSGRSEQYFGPGTRLTVT.